Listed here is a single T cell receptor (beta chain). Its antigen is as yet unknown. Amplification used 60 Vbeta primers and 13 Jbeta primers. Method: immunoSEQ multiplex PCR; TCRdb's copy keeps in-frame clones and lacks some. The sample records fewer than 200,000 clones, roughly 70% being singletons. This sample was taken from a study of cytomegalovirus exposure and HLA in healthy donors. Study-wide context: About 200 million T cells yielded approximately 100 million unique TCR beta sequences, as an earlier analysis found.

The CDR3 spans 15 residues. V gave up 1 base and J gave up 5 bases, with 14 bases separating them. Germline V gene sequence: CDR1 LGHNA, CDR2 YNFKEQ. Study conclusions and caveats: In a later analysis, productive TCRs from donors in an Asian-associated ancestry cluster reportedly carried fewer N-insertions than the cohort mean.

Sequencing was performed on PBMCs. This chain uses TRBV4-2 with TRBJ2-5; D is undetermined. The clonotype originates from a man aged 40-50 years in good health and CMV-seropositive. CDR3 coding DNA: TGTGCCAGCAGCCAAGGGGTACGGGTTTGGGAGACCCAGTACTTC. Amino acid sequence: CASSQGVRVWETQYF.